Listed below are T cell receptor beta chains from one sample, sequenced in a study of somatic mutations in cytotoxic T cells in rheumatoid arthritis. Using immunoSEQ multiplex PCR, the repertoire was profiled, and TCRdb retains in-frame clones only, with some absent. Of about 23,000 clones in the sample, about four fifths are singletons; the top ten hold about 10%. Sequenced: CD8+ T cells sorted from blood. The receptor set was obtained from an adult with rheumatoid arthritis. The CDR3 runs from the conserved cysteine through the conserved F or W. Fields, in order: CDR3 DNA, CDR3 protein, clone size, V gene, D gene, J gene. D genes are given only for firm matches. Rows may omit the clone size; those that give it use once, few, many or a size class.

TGTGCCAGCAGCTTGTCACCGAGCTCTGGAAACACCATATATTTT,CASSLSPSSGNTIYF,NA,TRBV5-5,NA,TRBJ1-3
TGTGCCAGTAGTATCGGGGGGGGAGCCTACGAGCAGTACTTC,CASSIGGGAYEQYF,NA,TRBV19,TRBD2,TRBJ2-7
TGTGCCAGCAGCGGTGCCAGAAACGAGCAGTACTTC,CASSGARNEQYF,NA,TRBV27,NA,TRBJ2-7
TGCGCCAGCAGCCAAGCCCGGACAGGCTCCTACGAGCAGTACTTC,CASSQARTGSYEQYF,NA,TRBV4-3,TRBD1,TRBJ2-7
TGTGCCAGCAGCTTGGGGGAGTTAAACACCGGGGAGCTGTTTTTT,CASSLGELNTGELFF,NA,TRBV7-6,NA,TRBJ2-2
TGTGCCATCAGTGAGAGGGTACTAGCGGGAGATGAGCAGTACTTC,CAISERVLAGDEQYF,NA,TRBV10-3,TRBD2,TRBJ2-7
TGTGCCAGCAGCCACCAGGGAGGATTAGGGGGAGTCTACTACGAGCAGTACTTC,CASSHQGGLGGVYYEQYF,NA,TRBV9,NA,TRBJ2-7
TGCGCCAGCAGCGGAGTGACAGGGGGGAGTTTTGGCTACACCTTC,CASSGVTGGSFGYTF,NA,TRBV5-1,TRBD1,TRBJ1-2
TGTGCCAGCAGCCACCTTGGCTCGGGTCAGCCCCAGCATTTT,CASSHLGSGQPQHF,NA,TRBV4-2,NA,TRBJ1-5
TGTGCCATCAGGGAAGGGGATGGCTACGAGCAGTACTTC,CAIREGDGYEQYF,few,TRBV10-3,NA,TRBJ2-7
TGTGCCAGCAGTTTATGGGGCAGGGGGGGAGATACGCAGTATTTT,CASSLWGRGGDTQYF,few,TRBV28,NA,TRBJ2-3
TGTGCCAGCAGCGTCGACAGGGTGATAAGCCCAGATACGCAGTATTTT,CASSVDRVISPDTQYF,NA,TRBV9,TRBD1,TRBJ2-3
TGTGCCAGCAGCTCGTCGGAGGTTGGGCGGGGGTATTGGAATGAGCAGTTCTTC,CASSSSEVGRGYWNEQFF,NA,TRBV7-9,TRBD2,TRBJ2-1
TGTGCCAGCAGTTTGGTGGCGGGAGGAAGGACAGATACGCAGTATTTT,CASSLVAGGRTDTQYF,NA,TRBV27,TRBD2,TRBJ2-3
TGTGCCAGCAGCTTAAATTTGGGTCGGGATGAGCAGTTCTTC,CASSLNLGRDEQFF,few,TRBV7-2,NA,TRBJ2-1
TGCGCCAGCAGCTTGGAAAACTGGGTTACTGAAGCTTTCTTT,CASSLENWVTEAFF,NA,TRBV5-1,NA,TRBJ1-1
TGTGCCAGCTCGCCCCGGGCGGCCTCCTACGAGCAGTACTTC,CASSPRAASYEQYF,NA,TRBV6-4,NA,TRBJ2-7
TGTGCCAGCAGCTTAGTATCCCGGGGAGGTGAGCAGTTCTTC,CASSLVSRGGEQFF,NA,TRBV11-2,NA,TRBJ2-1
TGTGCCAGCAGCCCGAGGGCCAGGGCCCCAGGGACCGGGGAGCTGTTTTTT,CASSPRARAPGTGELFF,NA,TRBV7-2,NA,TRBJ2-2
TGTGCCAGCAGCTTAGCGGAGGCCTATGGCTACACCTTC,CASSLAEAYGYTF,NA,TRBV13,NA,TRBJ1-2
TGTGCCAGCAGTTTCCCAGGGGGCTTGGGCTACACCTTC,CASSFPGGLGYTF,NA,TRBV27,TRBD1,TRBJ1-2
TGCGCCAGCAGCCTCCGACTAGCGGGAGCATTCGAGCAGTACTTC,CASSLRLAGAFEQYF,NA,TRBV4-1,TRBD2,TRBJ2-7
TGTGCCTGGAACGAAGGCAGGGTGCTGGGGGAGCAGTACTTC,CAWNEGRVLGEQYF,medium-sized,TRBV30,NA,TRBJ2-7
TGTGCCTGGAGTCCAGAAAACATTCAGTACTTC,CAWSPENIQYF,NA,TRBV30,NA,TRBJ2-4
TGTGCCATCAGTGAGTCAGCAGGTGGATATGGCTACACCTTC,CAISESAGGYGYTF,once,TRBV10-3,NA,TRBJ1-2
TGTGCCAGCAGTTACTCATCGAACCCCTACAATGAGCAGTTCTTC,CASSYSSNPYNEQFF,NA,TRBV6-5,NA,TRBJ2-1